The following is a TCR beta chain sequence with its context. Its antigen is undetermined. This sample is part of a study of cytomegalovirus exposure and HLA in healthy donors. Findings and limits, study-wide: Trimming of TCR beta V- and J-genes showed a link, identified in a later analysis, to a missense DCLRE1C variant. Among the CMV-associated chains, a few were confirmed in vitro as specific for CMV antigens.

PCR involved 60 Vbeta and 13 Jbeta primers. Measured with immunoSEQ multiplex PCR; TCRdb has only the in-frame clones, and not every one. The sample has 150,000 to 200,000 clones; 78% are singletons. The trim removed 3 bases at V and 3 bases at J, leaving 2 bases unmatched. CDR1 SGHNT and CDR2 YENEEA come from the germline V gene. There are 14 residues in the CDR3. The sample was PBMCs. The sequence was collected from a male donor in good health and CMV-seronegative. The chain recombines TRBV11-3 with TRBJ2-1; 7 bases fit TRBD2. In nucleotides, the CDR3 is TGTGCCAGCAGCTTGACTAGCCTCTACAATGAGCAGTTCTTC. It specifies CASSLTSLYNEQFF.